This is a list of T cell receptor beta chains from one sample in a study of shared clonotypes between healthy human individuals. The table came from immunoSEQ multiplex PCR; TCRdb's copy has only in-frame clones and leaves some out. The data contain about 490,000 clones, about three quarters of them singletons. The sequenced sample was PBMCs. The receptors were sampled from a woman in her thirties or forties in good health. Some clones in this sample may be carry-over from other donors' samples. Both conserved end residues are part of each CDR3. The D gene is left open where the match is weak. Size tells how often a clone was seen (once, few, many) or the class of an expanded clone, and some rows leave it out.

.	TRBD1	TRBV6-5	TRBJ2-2	TGTGCCAGCAGTTATTCAGGGGGCAGGCGGGAGCTGTTTTTT	CASSYSGGRRELFF
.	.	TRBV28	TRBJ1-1	TGTGCCAGCAGTTCAGACCGATCGGGCAATGAAGCTTTCTTT	CASSSDRSGNEAFF
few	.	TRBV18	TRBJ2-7	TGTGCCAGCTCACCACGCGTCGAGGGAGAGACCTACGAGCAGTACTTC	CASSPRVEGETYEQYF
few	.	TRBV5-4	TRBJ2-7	TGTGCCAGCAGCTTGTATGTTAAGGATGACGAGCAGTACTTC	CASSLYVKDDEQYF
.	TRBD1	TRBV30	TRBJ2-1	TGTGCCTGGAGTAGGGGGCAGGGCCTTTACAATGAGCAGTTCTTC	CAWSRGQGLYNEQFF
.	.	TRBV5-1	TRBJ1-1	TGCGCCAGCAGCTTGACGGGGGGCACTGAAGCTTTCTTT	CASSLTGGTEAFF
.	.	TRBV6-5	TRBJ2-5	TGTGCCAGCAACCAGGGCCTTAGAGAGACCCAGTACTTC	CASNQGLRETQYF
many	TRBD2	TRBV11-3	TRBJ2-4	TGTGCCAGCAGCCCAGGACTAGCGGGTGCCAAAAACATTCAGTACTTC	CASSPGLAGAKNIQYF
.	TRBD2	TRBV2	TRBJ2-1	TGTGCCACCCGGAGACTAGCAAATGACAATGAGCAGTTCTTC	CATRRLANDNEQFF
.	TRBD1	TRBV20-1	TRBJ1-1	TGCAGTGCCTTACAGGGGACTGAAGCTTTCTTT	CSALQGTEAFF
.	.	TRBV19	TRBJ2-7	TGTGCCAGTTCTACCGAAGGGTATGGGAACTACGAGCAGTACTTC	CASSTEGYGNYEQYF
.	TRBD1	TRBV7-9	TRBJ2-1	TGTGCCAGCAGCGCCGGACAGGGGGCCCCGGGTGAGCAGTTCTTC	CASSAGQGAPGEQFF
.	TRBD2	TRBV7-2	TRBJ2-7	TGTGCCAGCAGGTCAGGACTAGCGGGGCGCTACGAGCAGTACTTC	CASRSGLAGRYEQYF
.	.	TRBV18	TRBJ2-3	TGTGCCAGCTCACCAAGAACTGCCACAGATACGCAGTATTTT	CASSPRTATDTQYF
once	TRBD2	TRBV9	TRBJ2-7	TGTGCCAGCGGGAGGGGGACTAGCGGGGACTACGAGCAGTACTTC	CASGRGTSGDYEQYF
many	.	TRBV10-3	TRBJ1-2	TGTGCCATCAAGCAGGGAGAAGGCTACACCTTC	CAIKQGEGYTF
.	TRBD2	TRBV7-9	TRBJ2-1	TGTGCCAGCAGCTCTACCCCCGTGCTAGCGGGCCTACCGGCTGAGCAGTTCTTC	CASSSTPVLAGLPAEQFF
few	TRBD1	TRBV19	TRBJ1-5	TGTGCCAGCCCGACCTTCCCCGACAGGGCCGATCAGCCCCAGCATTTT	CASPTFPDRADQPQHF
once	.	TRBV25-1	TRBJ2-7	TGTGCCAGCAGTGCGGCGGATACCTACGAGCAGTACTTC	CASSAADTYEQYF
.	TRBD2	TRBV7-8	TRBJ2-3	TGTGCCAGCAGCTCGACTAGCGGGAGCCCAGATACGCAGTATTTT	CASSSTSGSPDTQYF
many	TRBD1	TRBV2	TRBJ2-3	TGTGCCAGCAGTGAAGGACAGGGGGCGCTTGGTGCGCAGTATTTT	CASSEGQGALGAQYF
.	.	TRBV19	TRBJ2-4	TGTGCCAGTAGTTCACAGATACTAGCCAAAAACATTCAGTACTTC	CASSSQILAKNIQYF
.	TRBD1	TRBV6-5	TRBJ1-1	TGTGCCAGCAGTTTGGGGACAGGCCTGAACACTGAAGCTTTCTTT	CASSLGTGLNTEAFF
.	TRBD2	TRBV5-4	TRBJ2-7	TGTGCCAGCAGCTCCCCGGGACTAGCGGGAGAGGGCGAGCAGTACTTC	CASSSPGLAGEGEQYF
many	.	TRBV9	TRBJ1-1	TGTGCCAGCAGCGCCCGCTCTGGGGTTTCCACTGAAGCTTTCTTT	CASSARSGVSTEAFF
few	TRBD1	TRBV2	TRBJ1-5	TGTGCCAGCACCAAGGACAGGGGGTCGGGACAGCCCCAGCATTTT	CASTKDRGSGQPQHF
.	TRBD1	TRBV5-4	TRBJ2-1	TGTGCCAGCAGCTTCCCGGGACAGGGTTACAATGAGCAGTTCTTC	CASSFPGQGYNEQFF
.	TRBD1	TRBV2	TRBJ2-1	TGTGCCAGCAGACGACCGAGGGGACAGGGGGCGGTTAGCGGGAGTTCTTACAATGAGCAGTTCTTC	CASRRPRGQGAVSGSSYNEQFF
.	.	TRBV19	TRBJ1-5	TGTGCCAGTAGTGGGTCCCGAGATCAGCCCCAGCATTTT	CASSGSRDQPQHF
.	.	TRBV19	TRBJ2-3	TGTGCCAGTATGGAGGGAGTGGAAACAGATACGCAGTATTTT	CASMEGVETDTQYF
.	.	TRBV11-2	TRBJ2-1	TGTGCCAGCAGCGGGCGGGCCGATAATTCCTACAATGAGCAGTTCTTC	CASSGRADNSYNEQFF
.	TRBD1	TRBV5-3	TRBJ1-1	TGTGCCAGAAGCTTGGGACAGGGACCTGAAGCTTTCTTT	CARSLGQGPEAFF
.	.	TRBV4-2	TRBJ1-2	TGTGCCAGCGGCCAAGTTGTAGGCTTGTGGGGGCAGGGGAATGGCTACACCTTC	CASGQVVGLWGQGNGYTF
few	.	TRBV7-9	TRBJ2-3	TGTGCCAGCAGCTTAGCTGCGGGGCCAGATACGCAGTATTTT	CASSLAAGPDTQYF